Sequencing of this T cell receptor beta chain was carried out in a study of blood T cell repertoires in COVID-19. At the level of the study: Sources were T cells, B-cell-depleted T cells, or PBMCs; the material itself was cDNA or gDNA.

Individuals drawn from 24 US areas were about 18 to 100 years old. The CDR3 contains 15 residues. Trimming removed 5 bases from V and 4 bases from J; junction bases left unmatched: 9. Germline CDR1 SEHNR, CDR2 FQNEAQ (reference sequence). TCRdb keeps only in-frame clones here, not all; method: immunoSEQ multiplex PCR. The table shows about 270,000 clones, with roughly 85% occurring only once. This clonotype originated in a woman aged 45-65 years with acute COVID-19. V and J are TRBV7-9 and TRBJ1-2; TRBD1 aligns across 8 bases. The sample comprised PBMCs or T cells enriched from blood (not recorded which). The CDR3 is CASSAGTGSFYGYTF. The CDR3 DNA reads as TGTGCCAGCAGCGCCGGGACAGGATCTTTCTATGGCTACACCTTC.